This is a list of T cell receptor beta chains from one sample in a study of blood T cell repertoires in COVID-19. The assay was immunoSEQ multiplex PCR, and TCRdb's table has in-frame clones only and misses some. The data hold 380,000 or so clones, with 88% observed a single time. Sequenced sample: PBMCs or T cells enriched from blood (not recorded which). The receptors were gathered from a woman aged 25 to 39 with acute COVID-19. Both conserved end residues are part of each CDR3. Fields, in order: CDR3 length, J gene, clone size, V gene, D gene, CDR3 DNA, CDR3 protein. The D gene is left open where the match is weak. Only some rows state a clone size, as once, few, many or a class for expanded clones.

>13|TRBJ2-7|.|TRBV7-2|.
TGTGCCAGCAAAAACCGGGATTCCTACGAGCAGTACTTC
CASKNRDSYEQYF
>17|TRBJ2-1|.|TRBV27|.
TGTGCCAGCAGTCGGGTAAGCGGCCCCCCGTCCTACAATGAGCAGTTCTTC
CASSRVSGPPSYNEQFF
>13|TRBJ2-7|few|TRBV2|TRBD1
TGTGCCAGCAGCATGGACAGGGCATACGAGCAGTACTTC
CASSMDRAYEQYF
>16|TRBJ2-1|.|TRBV5-1|TRBD2
TGCGCCAGCAGCGGCGGACTAGCGGGGGACTACAATGAGCAGTTCTTC
CASSGGLAGDYNEQFF
>16|TRBJ1-5|.|TRBV10-1|TRBD1
TGCGCCAGCAGTGGGGGTGAACAGGGGGCTTATCAGCCCCAGCATTTT
CASSGGEQGAYQPQHF
>18|TRBJ2-5|.|TRBV4-3|TRBD2
TGCGCCAGCAGCAATCGACTAGCGGGGGGGCCCGGGGGAGAGACCCAGTACTTC
CASSNRLAGGPGGETQYF
>13|TRBJ1-1|.|TRBV7-9|.
TGTGCCAGCGATGCGGGATCTAACACTGAAGCTTTCTTT
CASDAGSNTEAFF
>14|TRBJ1-5|.|TRBV6-5|.
TGTGCCAGCGCTGACAGGCACCAGGGACAGCCCCAGCATTTT
CASADRHQGQPQHF
>17|TRBJ2-1|.|TRBV5-1|TRBD2
TGCGCCAGCAGCTCGACTAGCGGGGGAATCAACTACAATGAGCAGTTCTTC
CASSSTSGGINYNEQFF
>14|TRBJ2-5|.|TRBV3-1/TRBV3-2|.
TGTGCCAGCAGCCAACTCTCAGGGAAAAGGGAGGTATACTTC
CASSQLSGKREVYF
>12|TRBJ2-4|.|TRBV2|TRBD1
TGTGCCAGCAGTGAAGTGGCCGGGACAGGGATCTTC
CASSEVAGTGIF
>17|TRBJ2-3|.|TRBV24-1|TRBD2
TGTGCCACCAGTGATATGGGCAGCGGGGGGGGGACAGATACGCAGTATTTT
CATSDMGSGGGTDTQYF
>13|TRBJ2-7|.|TRBV5-6|TRBD2
TGTGCCAGCAGCGCGGGACTAGTGAGGGAGCAGTACTTC
CASSAGLVREQYF
>16|TRBJ1-1|few|TRBV3-1/TRBV3-2|TRBD1
TGTGCCAGCAGCCTCGGGCCGGGACAGGGGAACACTGAAGCTTTCTTT
CASSLGPGQGNTEAFF
>15|TRBJ2-7|.|TRBV19|.
TGTGCCAGTAGTCCGACAGGCAGGAGCTCCTACGAGCAGTACTTC
CASSPTGRSSYEQYF
>14|TRBJ2-2|.|TRBV5-1|.
TGCGCCAGCAGGTTCTCTGCGAACACCGGGGAGCTGTTTTTT
CASRFSANTGELFF
>16|TRBJ1-6|.|TRBV30|TRBD1
TGTGCCTGGAGCATGGGACAGGTTGAGACCCATTCACCCCTCCACTTT
CAWSMGQVETHSPLHF
>15|TRBJ1-1|.|TRBV3-1/TRBV3-2|.
TGTGCCAGCAGCCCCTCCAGGGCCGCTAACACTGAAGCTTTCTTT
CASSPSRAANTEAFF
>14|TRBJ1-6|.|TRBV19|TRBD1
TGTGCCAGTAGTGTCCAGGGGGTGGATTCACCCCTCCACTTT
CASSVQGVDSPLHF
>13|TRBJ2-1|.|TRBV24-1|.
TGTGCCACCAGTGATTTTTGGGGCGATGAGCAGTTCTTC
CATSDFWGDEQFF
>15|TRBJ1-2|.|TRBV6-5|TRBD1
TGTGCCAGCAGTTACTCTCAGGGGGTTCGGAGTGGCTACACCTTC
CASSYSQGVRSGYTF
>15|TRBJ2-1|.|TRBV5-1|.
TGCGCCAGCAGTTTAGACAGCTATCCCTACAATGAGCAGTTCTTC
CASSLDSYPYNEQFF
>13|TRBJ2-7|.|TRBV7-9|.
TGTGCCAGCAGCTTTACCAGGGTCAACGAGCAGTACTTC
CASSFTRVNEQYF
>16|TRBJ1-4|.|TRBV3-1/TRBV3-2|.
TGTGCCAGCAGCCAAGCTGGCGGGAGGACTAATGAAAAACTGTTTTTT
CASSQAGGRTNEKLFF
>17|TRBJ2-1|.|TRBV11-2|TRBD2
TGTGCCAGCAGCACCAGGTTACTAGCGGAATCCTACAATGAGCAGTTCTTC
CASSTRLLAESYNEQFF
>13|TRBJ2-7|once|TRBV5-1|.
TGCGCCACCGCGGACAGCCCTACCTACGAGCAGTACTTC
CATADSPTYEQYF
>13|TRBJ1-1|.|TRBV19|TRBD1
TGTGCCAGCCAAAAAGGGGGCTCCACTGAAGCTTTCTTT
CASQKGGSTEAFF
>14|TRBJ2-1|.|TRBV28|.
TGTGCCAGCAGACCGACAAACTCCTACAATGAGCAGTTCTTC
CASRPTNSYNEQFF